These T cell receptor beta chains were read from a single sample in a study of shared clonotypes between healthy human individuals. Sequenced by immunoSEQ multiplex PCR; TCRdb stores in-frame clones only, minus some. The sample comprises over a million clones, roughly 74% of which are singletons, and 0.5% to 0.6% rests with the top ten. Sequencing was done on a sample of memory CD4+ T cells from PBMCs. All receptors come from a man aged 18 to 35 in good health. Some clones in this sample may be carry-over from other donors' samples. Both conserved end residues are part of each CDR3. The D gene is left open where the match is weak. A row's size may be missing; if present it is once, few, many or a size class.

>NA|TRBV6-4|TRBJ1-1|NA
TGTGCCAGCAGGAGGGAGGGGGGCACTGAAGCTTTCTTT
CASRREGGTEAFF
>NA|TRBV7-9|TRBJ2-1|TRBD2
TGTGCCAGCAGCCTCCGGGGACTAGCGGGAGGAGGCGGTGGGAATGAGCAGTTCTTC
CASSLRGLAGGGGGNEQFF
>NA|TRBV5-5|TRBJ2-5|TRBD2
TGTGCCAGCAGCAATGCCGGGGGGGAGACCCAGTACTTC
CASSNAGGETQYF
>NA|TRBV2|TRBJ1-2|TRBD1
TGTGCCAGCAGTGGACAGGGGAGGGGCTATGGCTACACCTTC
CASSGQGRGYGYTF
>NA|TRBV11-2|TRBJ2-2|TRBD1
TGTGCCAGCAGCTTACAGGGGGCTGCGAACACCGGGGAGCTGTTTTTT
CASSLQGAANTGELFF
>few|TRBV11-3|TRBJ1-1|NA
TGTGCCAGCAGCTCCGGGAACCCGAACACTGAAGCTTTCTTT
CASSSGNPNTEAFF
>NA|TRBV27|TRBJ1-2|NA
TGTGCCAGCAGCTCCAAGGAACGGGTGTATGGCTACACCTTC
CASSSKERVYGYTF
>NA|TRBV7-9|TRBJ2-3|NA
TGTGCCAGCAGCTCAAATTATTGGACAGATACGCAGTATTTT
CASSSNYWTDTQYF
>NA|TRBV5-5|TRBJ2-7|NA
TGTGCCAGCAGCTTGGCCGATGTAACAGGCTCCAGGGGAGAGCAGTACTTC
CASSLADVTGSRGEQYF
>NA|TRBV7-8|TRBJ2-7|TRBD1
TGTGCCAGCAGCCCGGAGAGGGGGCGGGAGCAGTACTTC
CASSPERGREQYF
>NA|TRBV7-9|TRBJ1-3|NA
TGTGCCAGCAGCCTCAACCCGACCGGTGGAAACACCATATATTTT
CASSLNPTGGNTIYF
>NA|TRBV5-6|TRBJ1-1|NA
TGTGCCAGCAGCTACGGGAGTCTTGAAGCTTTCTTT
CASSYGSLEAFF
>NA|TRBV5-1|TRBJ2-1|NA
TGCGCCAGCAGCTTTGGGCCCTCTGGATACAATGAGCAGTTCTTC
CASSFGPSGYNEQFF
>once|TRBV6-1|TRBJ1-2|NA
TGTGCCAGCAGCCCAGGAGGGGGCTATGGCTACACCTTC
CASSPGGGYGYTF
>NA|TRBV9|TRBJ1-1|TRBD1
TGTGCCAGCAGTCGGGACAGGGGGTACACTGAAGCTTTCTTT
CASSRDRGYTEAFF
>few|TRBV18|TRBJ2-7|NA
TGTGCCAGCTCACAACCAAACTCCTACGAGCAGTACTTC
CASSQPNSYEQYF
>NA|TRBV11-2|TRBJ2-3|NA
TGTGCCAGCAGCTTAGCTGCGGGGACCGGGGGAGATACGCAGTATTTT
CASSLAAGTGGDTQYF
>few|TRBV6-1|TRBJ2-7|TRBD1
TGTGCCAGCCGGACAGGGGTGAGGAACGAGCAGTACTTC
CASRTGVRNEQYF
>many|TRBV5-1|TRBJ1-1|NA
TGCGCCAGCAGCTTGTTTTCAGGGAACACTGAAGCTTTCTTT
CASSLFSGNTEAFF
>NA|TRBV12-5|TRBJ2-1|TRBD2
TGTGCTAGTGGTTTGGGACTAGCGGGAGGTCCTGAGCAGTTCTTC
CASGLGLAGGPEQFF
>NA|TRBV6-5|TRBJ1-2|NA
TGTGCCAGCAGTACAGACAGTCCCCCGCATGGCTACACCTTC
CASSTDSPPHGYTF
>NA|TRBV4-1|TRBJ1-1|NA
TGCGCCAGCAGTCGCCCAGGGGATCGAGCTTTCTTT
CASSRPGDRAFF
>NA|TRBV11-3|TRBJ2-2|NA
TGTGCCAGCAGCCCGGGAAGCACCGGGGAGCTGTTTTTT
CASSPGSTGELFF
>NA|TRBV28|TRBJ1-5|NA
TGTGCCAGCACCTCAGGGTGGCAGAGCAATCAGCCCCAGCATTTT
CASTSGWQSNQPQHF
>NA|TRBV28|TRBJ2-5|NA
TGTGCCAGCAGTTTAAGAAGCGCCTCCGGACCCCGAGAGACCCAGTACTTC
CASSLRSASGPRETQYF
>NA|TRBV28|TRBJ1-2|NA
TGTGCCAGCACCTCCTGGTCCCGGGACGGTAACTATGGCTACACCTTC
CASTSWSRDGNYGYTF
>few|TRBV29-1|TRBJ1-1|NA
TGCAGCGTTGTAGATGCTCTAGCTTTCTTT
CSVVDALAFF
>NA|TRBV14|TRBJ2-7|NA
TGTGCCAGCAGTCCTTACAGGGACGAGCAGTACTTC
CASSPYRDEQYF
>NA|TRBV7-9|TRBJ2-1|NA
TGTGCCAGCATCTTCACAGGGACCAATGAGCAGTTCTTC
CASIFTGTNEQFF
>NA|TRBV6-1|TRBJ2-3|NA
TGTGCCAGCAGTGAGGGAGCGGGCGGTACGCAGTATTTT
CASSEGAGGTQYF
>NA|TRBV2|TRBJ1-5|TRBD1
TGTGCCAGCAGCGCAGACAGGGGAGGGAATCAGCCCCAGCATTTT
CASSADRGGNQPQHF
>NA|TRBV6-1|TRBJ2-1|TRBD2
TGTGCCAGCAACGCGGGAGGCGGGTCCTACAATGAGCAGTTCTTC
CASNAGGGSYNEQFF
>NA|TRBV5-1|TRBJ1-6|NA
TGCGCCAGCAGCTTGGGAGATTCACCCCTCCACTTT
CASSLGDSPLHF
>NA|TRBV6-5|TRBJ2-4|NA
TGTGCCAGCAGGAGCAGGGTTGGCAAAAACATTCAGTACTTC
CASRSRVGKNIQYF
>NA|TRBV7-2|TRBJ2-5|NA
TGTGCCAGCAGCTTACAGCGGTTGAAGCTGGGGTCTAAAGAGACCCAGTACTTC
CASSLQRLKLGSKETQYF
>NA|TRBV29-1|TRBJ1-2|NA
TGCAGCGTTGAAGTGGACCCAGGTCGCGGGGGCTACACCTTC
CSVEVDPGRGGYTF
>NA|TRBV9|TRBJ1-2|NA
TGTGCCAGCACGAGACAAGACAGGCCGTATGGCTACACCTTC
CASTRQDRPYGYTF
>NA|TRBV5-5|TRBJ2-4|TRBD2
TGTGCCAGCAGCGGGACTAGCGGGAGCAACATTCAGTACTTC
CASSGTSGSNIQYF
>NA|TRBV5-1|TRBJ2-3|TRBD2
TGCGCCAGCAGCCCGGGACTAGCGGGAGGGTCAGATACGCAGTATTTT
CASSPGLAGGSDTQYF
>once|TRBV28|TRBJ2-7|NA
TGTGCCAGCAGTTCCCGAAGTTACGAGCAGTACTTC
CASSSRSYEQYF
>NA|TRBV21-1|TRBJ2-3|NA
TGTGCCAGCAGCAAAACCCGACTAGCGGGGCAGATCCTTAGCACAGATACGCAGTATTTT
CASSKTRLAGQILSTDTQYF
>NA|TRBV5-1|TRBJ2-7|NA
TGCGCCAGCAGCTCCGGACAGCTCGACGAGCAGTACTTC
CASSSGQLDEQYF
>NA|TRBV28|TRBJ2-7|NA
TGTGCCAGCAGGGGGGCCCCAAACTACGAGCAGTACTTC
CASRGAPNYEQYF
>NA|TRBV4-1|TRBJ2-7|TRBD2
TGCGCCAGCAGCCAAGCCGGGACTAGTTTGCACGAGCAGTACTTC
CASSQAGTSLHEQYF
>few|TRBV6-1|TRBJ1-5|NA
TGTGCCAGCACCACAAGCGGGGGTACCAATCAGCCCCAGCATTTT
CASTTSGGTNQPQHF
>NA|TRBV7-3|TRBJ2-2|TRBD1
TGTGCCAGCAGCTTCAGCTCAGGGGGCTGGACCGGGGAGCTGTTTTTT
CASSFSSGGWTGELFF
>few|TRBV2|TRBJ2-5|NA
TGTGCCAGCTCAGGAGGGGTGGAGACCCAGTACTTC
CASSGGVETQYF
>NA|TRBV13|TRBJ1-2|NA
TGTGCCACGAGAAGGGACGGCTATGGCTACACCTTC
CATRRDGYGYTF
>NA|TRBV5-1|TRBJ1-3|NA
TGCGCCAGCAGCTTGGAGGGTTATGGGCGCACCATATATTTT
CASSLEGYGRTIYF
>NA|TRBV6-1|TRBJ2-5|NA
TGTGCCAGCAGTCTCCGACCTATGGAGACCCAGTACTTC
CASSLRPMETQYF
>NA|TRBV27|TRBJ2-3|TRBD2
TGTGCCAGCAGCCGCCGGACTAGCGGCTACACAGATACGCAGTATTTT
CASSRRTSGYTDTQYF
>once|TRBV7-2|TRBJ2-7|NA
TGTGCCAGCACCTGGGACGGTTCCTACGAGCAGTACTTC
CASTWDGSYEQYF
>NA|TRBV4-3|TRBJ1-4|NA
TGCGCCAGCACCCACATCCTGGGTGAAAAACTGTTTTTT
CASTHILGEKLFF
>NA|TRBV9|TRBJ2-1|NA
TGTGCCAGCAGCGTAAGGGCGTCCGGATCCTACAATGAGCAGTTCTTC
CASSVRASGSYNEQFF
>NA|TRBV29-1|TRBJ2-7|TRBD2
TGCAGCGTTGTGGGGGGGATCTACGAGCAGTACTTC
CSVVGGIYEQYF
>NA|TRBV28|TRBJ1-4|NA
TGTGCCAGCAGAGTACAGGGCTTTGATGAAAAACTGTTTTTT
CASRVQGFDEKLFF
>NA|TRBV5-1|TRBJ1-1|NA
TGCGCCAGCACTTCCGTCGGGTTGGCTGAAGCTTTCTTT
CASTSVGLAEAFF
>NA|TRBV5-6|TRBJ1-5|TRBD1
TGTGCCAGCAGCCTGACCGCGACAGGGTTTTATCAGCCCCAGCATTTT
CASSLTATGFYQPQHF
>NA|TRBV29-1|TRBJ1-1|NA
TGCAGCGTTGAAGATGTGACTGCGAACACTGAAGCTTTCTTT
CSVEDVTANTEAFF